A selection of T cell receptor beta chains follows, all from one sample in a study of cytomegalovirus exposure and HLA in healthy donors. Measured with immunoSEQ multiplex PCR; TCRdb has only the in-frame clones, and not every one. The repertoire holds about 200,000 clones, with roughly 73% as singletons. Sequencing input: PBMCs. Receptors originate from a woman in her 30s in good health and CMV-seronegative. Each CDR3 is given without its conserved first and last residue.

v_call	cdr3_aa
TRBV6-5	ASSYSGQGATEAF
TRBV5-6	ASSQWDNPYEQY
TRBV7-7	ASSSDRGGELF
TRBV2	ASSEGTSGEQY
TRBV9	ANYPGQGPSGEQY
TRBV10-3	AISDPGQSYEQY
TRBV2	ASSLGTGVFLDTQY
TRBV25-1	ASSGMIGYGYT
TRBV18	ASSPQSGTEAF
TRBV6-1	AIPTAGSGNTIY
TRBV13	ASSLGGRSSYEQY
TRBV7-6	ASRLMTGDAGWPQH
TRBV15	ATSRPNRAGQPQH
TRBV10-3	ATQGQGFDPYGYT
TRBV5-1	ASSLWTGPNEQF
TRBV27	ASSGQGAGYGYT
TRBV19	ASNGGNRGSQPQH
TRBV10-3	AIRQLPGQGVTEAF
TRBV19	ASRGREWNFNQPQH
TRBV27	ASSLSAGLETQY
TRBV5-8	ASSYYGELF
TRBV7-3	ASSSTSGRTAYNEQF
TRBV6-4	ASSDSGGASNEQF
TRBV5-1	ASSLEGREETQY
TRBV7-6	ASSPRTGNEKLF
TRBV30	AWSQLAGDQYEQY
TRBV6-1	ASSVAGTGHNEQF
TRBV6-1	ASSEALDREVYSNQPQH
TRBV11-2	ASSSGTGFDEQY
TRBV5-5	ASSLVGGSNQPQH
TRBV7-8	ASSLGSGGTYEQY
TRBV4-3	ASSQNKGLFYEQY
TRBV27	ASSLTGTNQPQH
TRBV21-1	ASSPGGTGGNILSNQPQH
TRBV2	ASSISGTGNYGYT
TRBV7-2	ASSRDRGNEKLF
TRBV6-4	ASSDSTSGKNGELF
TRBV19	ASTLLGGSNEQF
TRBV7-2	ASSQGLYGYT
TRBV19	ASKSGGLTSNYNEQF
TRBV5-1	ASSLQQGNTGELF
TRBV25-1	ASSARQGRTGELF
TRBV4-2	ASSQGLAGALTDTQY
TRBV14	ASSPYRGSTIY
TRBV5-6	ASSLDTQETQY
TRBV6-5	ASRRIGSYNSPLH
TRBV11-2	ASSPTSGAYEQY
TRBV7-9	ASSLGRGEGDTEAF
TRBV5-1	ASSFLAGGITDTQY
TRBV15	ATSRDQHRGNGELF
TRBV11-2	ASTSRGEGTGELF
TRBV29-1	SVRVAGPREQY
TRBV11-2	ASSPLKGHGELF
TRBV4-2	ASSPRFAGGLNEQF
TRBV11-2	ASRKLAGAYNEQF
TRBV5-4	ASKPGQGGYGYT
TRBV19	ASSLDSGVYTEAF
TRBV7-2	ASSWYREPQETQY
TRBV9	ASSAGPVDWGNEQF
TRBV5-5	ASSLGTGRDTQY